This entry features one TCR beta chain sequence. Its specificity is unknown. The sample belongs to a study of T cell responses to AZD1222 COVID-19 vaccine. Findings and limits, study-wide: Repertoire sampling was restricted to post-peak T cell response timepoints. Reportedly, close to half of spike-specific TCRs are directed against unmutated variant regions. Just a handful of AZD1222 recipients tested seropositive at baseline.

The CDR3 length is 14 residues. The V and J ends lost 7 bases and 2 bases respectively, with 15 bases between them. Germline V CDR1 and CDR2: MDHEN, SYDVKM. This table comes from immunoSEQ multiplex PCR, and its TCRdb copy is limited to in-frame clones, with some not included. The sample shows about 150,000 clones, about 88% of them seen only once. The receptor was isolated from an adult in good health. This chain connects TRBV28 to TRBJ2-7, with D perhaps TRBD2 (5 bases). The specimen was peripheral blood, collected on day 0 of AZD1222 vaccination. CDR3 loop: CASKSGVGTYEQYF. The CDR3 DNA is TGTGCCAGCAAGAGCGGAGTCGGGACCTACGAGCAGTACTTC. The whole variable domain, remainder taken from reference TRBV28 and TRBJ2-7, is DVKVTQSSRYLVKRTGEKVFLECVQDMDHENMFWYRQDPGLGLRLIYFSYDVKMKEKGDIPEGYSVSREKKERFSLILESASTNQTSMYLCASKSGVGTYEQYFGPGTRLTVT.